This T cell receptor beta chain was recovered during a study of CD8+ T cells in alopecia areata. Study findings and constraints: Scalp clonality and expanded CD8+ clones among the top 100 were significantly decreased by tofacitinib. Many expanded lesional clones remained in scalp and blood on tofacitinib.

As for treatment: oral pan-JAK inhibitor, 5-10 mg twice daily. Sequencing used cDNA as its template, made by extracting RNA and reverse transcribing it. Sequencing was performed with immunoSEQ multiplex PCR; in TCRdb, only in-frame clones are kept and a portion is missing. This sample carries 210,000 or so clones, approximately 67% of them seen once, and the ten largest clones take more than 1%. About this clone: Its specificity is unknown.

V lost 5 bases and J lost 5; bases outside the gene matches: 3. The CDR3 runs 13 residues. The germline CDR1 and CDR2 sequences are SGHTA and FQGNSA. This clonotype was obtained from a human donor with alopecia areata. The specimen was CD4+ T cells sorted from blood, collected around week 46, from a patient treated with tofacitinib. The rearrangement links TRBV7-2 to TRBJ2-1; 7 nucleotides line up with TRBD1. This CDR3 reads CASSPDRDNEQFF. The CDR3 DNA is TGTGCCAGCAGCCCCGACAGGGACAATGAGCAGTTCTTC.